Below, one T cell receptor beta chain is given with its context. What it binds is unknown. The sample is drawn from a study of blood T cell dynamics during melanoma immunotherapy. V gave up 4 bases and J gave up 9 bases, with 10 bases separating them. The CDR3 covers 12 residues. Germline CDR1 is MGHRA and CDR2 is YSYEKL. Clones were sequenced by immunoSEQ multiplex PCR, and TCRdb holds only the in-frame ones, with some missing. Of more than 3,000 clones in the sample, 92% are singletons; the top ten hold about 0.52%. Indicated time point: pre-treatment baseline. Blood was drawn before treatment and at week 3 after checkpoint blockade. Study-wide findings and caveats: Among sorted CD8+ subsets, immune-effector cells had the highest clonality and cell-free DNA similarity.

The chain recombines TRBV4-1 with TRBJ2-1, with D possibly matching TRBD2 (6 bases). The sample in question was effector memory CD8+ T cells from blood, obtained from a patient treated with checkpoint blockade. The clonotype comes from a human donor with melanoma. CDR3 nucleotide sequence: TGCGCCAGCAGCCTCGTCGGGGGTGAGCAGTTCTTC. The encoded protein is CASSLVGGEQFF.